Each of the 19 T cell receptor beta chains below was sequenced from the same sample in a study of T-cell reconstitution after alpha-beta-depleted transplantation in children. Preparing the TCRbeta library involved the use of unique molecular identifiers. TCRdb used MiXCR to reprocess the PCR reads, holding one entry per CDR3 protein. The table records hundreds of thousands of distinct CDR3 sequences, around 9.9% of them present only once. Material: PBMCs, obtained before TCRalphabeta/CD19-depleted stem cell transplant. These receptors came from a child younger than two with acute myeloid leukemia, due to receive a stem cell transplant.

This clonotype was recorded at least ten times. This chain joins TRBV20-1 and TRBJ2-7; D might be TRBD1 (5 bases). This CDR3 spans 14 amino acids. Germline V gene lookup returns CDR1 DFQATT and CDR2 SNEGSKA (reference sequence). With 0 bases removed from V and 2 bases from J, the gap between germline ends came to 11 bases. DNA for the CDR3: TGCAGTGCTAGAGATGTGGGGCCCACCTACGAGCAGTACTTC. Amino acids: CSARDVGPTYEQYF.

In this sample, this clonotype turned up many times. The rearrangement uses TRBV10-2 and TRBJ2-1; the match to TRBD2 covers 12 bases. Germline assignment: CDR1 WSHSY and CDR2 SAAADI. V lost 0 bases to trimming and J lost 4 bases; unmatched junction nucleotides: 1. The CDR3 spans 16 residues. The CDR3, as DNA: TGCGCCAGCAGTGAGTCAGGACTAGCGGGATACAATGAGCAGTTCTTC. Translating it yields CASSESGLAGYNEQFF.

This clonotype was seen repeatedly, ten times or more. J is TRBJ1-5 and V is TRBV5-1; D perhaps matches TRBD1 (6 bases). Trimming pared 2 bases from V and 7 bases from J, leaving 13 bases between. Germline lookup yields CDR1 SGHRS and CDR2 YFSETQ. The CDR3 consists of 14 residues. The CDR3 loop reads CASSFTQGGQPQHF. The DNA of the CDR3 is TGCGCCAGCAGCTTTACACAGGGCGGCCAGCCCCAGCATTTT.

This clonotype has a count of ten or more. The rearrangement uses TRBV5-4 and TRBJ2-1, with 10 bases lining up with TRBD2. Germline loops: CDR1 SGHNT, CDR2 YYREEE (reference sequence). This CDR3 is built from 14 residues. The junction had 3 bases not matched to a gene; V was cut back by 1 base and J by 8 bases. The CDR3 nucleotides read TGTGCCAGCAGCTTGCCTAGCGGGAGACATGAGCAGTTCTTC. Amino acids: CASSLPSGRHEQFF.

This clonotype was picked up many times. The CDR3 spells CASNEQFF. The CDR3 region has the DNA TGCGCCAGCAATGAGCAGTTCTTC. The rearrangement uses TRBV5-1 and TRBJ2-1; D is ambiguous. CDR3 length: 8 residues. Trimming shortened V by 6 bases and J by 8 bases, and 0 bases separated the two germline ends. CDR1 and CDR2 (germline): SGHRS, YFSETQ.

This clonotype was detected many times. This chain links TRBV11-3 with TRBJ2-3; a possible D gene is TRBD2 (5 bases). The CDR3 covers 16 residues. Trimming took off 1 base at V and 4 bases at J, with 15 bases between the two ends. The germline V gene has CDR1 SGHNT and CDR2 YENEEA. The CDR3, as DNA: TGTGCCAGCAGCTTAGTCGTCGCGGAGAGGGCAGATACGCAGTATTTT. As protein: CASSLVVAERADTQYF.

As for this clonotype: A read error may explain this, as a much larger clone is one base away. Because it lacks the conserved phenylalanine or tryptophan at the end, this CDR3 is likely a read error. The V and J genes are TRBV4-2 and TRBJ2-1, with 14 positions matching TRBD2. The CDR3 sequence is 18 residues long. Germline V gives CDR1 LGHNA, CDR2 YNFKEQ. V was pared by 5 bases and J by 2 bases, with 8 bases of the junction left unmatched. As DNA, the CDR3 is TGTGCCAGCAGCTCCCTTAGGACTAGCGGGAGGACCTACAATGAGCAGTTCTTG. Amino acids: CASSSLRTSGRTYNEQFL.

Comments on this clonotype: A clone one base away is much larger, so this may be a read error. The chain links TRBV7-3 to TRBJ2-7; D is ambiguous. CDR1 is SGHTA, CDR2 FQGTGA, per germline. CDR3 length: 14 residues. The CDR3 region is CAGSLTGSNYEQYF. CDR3 DNA: TGTGCCGGCAGCTTAACTGGCAGCAATTACGAGCAGTACTTC.

Turning to this clonotype: With a much larger clone just one base away, this may be a read error. The CDR3 nucleotides read TGTGCCGGCAGCTCCATGGGCGATACCAACATTCAGTACTTC. It codes for CAGSSMGDTNIQYF. The rearrangement links TRBV7-3 to TRBJ2-4, with D hard to call. This CDR3 spans 14 amino acids. CDR1 and CDR2 from the germline V gene are SGHTA and FQGTGA.

This clonotype has at least ten counts. The chain couples TRBV20-1 to TRBJ1-3; 8 bases line up with TRBD1. With 6 bases clipped from V and 0 bases from J, the junction kept 7 bases outside the gene matches. The CDR3 spans 15 residues. Germline CDR1 reads DFQATT; CDR2 reads SNEGSKA (reference sequence). The CDR3: CSARNRGSSGNTIYF. The DNA of the CDR3 is TGCAGTGCCCGGAACAGGGGGAGCTCTGGAAACACCATATATTTT.

This chain links TRBV29-1 with TRBJ2-4; D is perhaps TRBD2 (6 bases). Trimming cost V 4 bases and J 0 bases, with 28 bases left between them. The CDR3 is 20 amino acids. Germline V CDR1 and CDR2: SQVTM, ANQGSEA. The CDR3, as DNA: TGCAGCGTTGGTCTCCTATTTGGGGGGACGGAGAAACTAGCCAAAAACATTCAGTACTTC. It is translated as CSVGLLFGGTEKLAKNIQYF.

At least ten counts were recorded for this clonotype. The rearrangement links TRBV12-3 or TRBV12-4 to TRBJ1-3, with a weak D call TRBD1 (5 bases). Trimming cost V 4 bases and J 0 bases, with 13 bases left between them. The CDR3 runs 16 residues. The CDR3 sequence is CASSSPGLISGNTIYF. In nucleotides, the CDR3 is TGTGCCAGCAGTTCGCCGGGACTGATCTCTGGAAACACCATATATTTT.

This clonotype showed up many times. CDR3 amino acids: CASSLGGSGTGELFF. DNA for the CDR3: TGCGCCAGCAGCTTGGGTGGTAGCGGGACCGGGGAGCTGTTTTTT. The chain couples TRBV5-1 to TRBJ2-2, with 7 positions matching TRBD2. CDR1 SGHRS and CDR2 YFSETQ come from the germline V gene. The junction had 4 bases not matched to a gene; V was cut back by 0 bases and J by 5 bases. This CDR3 contains 15 residues.

This clonotype was seen at least ten times. The chain joins TRBV20-1 to TRBJ2-7; TRBD2 agrees at 7 bases. Germline V CDR1 and CDR2: DFQATT, SNEGSKA (reference sequence). Germline trimming cut 1 base from V and 3 bases from J; bases unmatched to any gene: 3. This CDR3 comprises 13 residues. CDR3: CSARVASGYEQYF. CDR3 coding DNA: TGCAGTGCTAGAGTGGCTAGCGGCTACGAGCAGTACTTC.

Ten or more counts support this clonotype. J is TRBJ2-5 and V is TRBV5-1; TRBD2 matches 7 bases. The CDR3 consists of 14 residues. The germline V gene encodes CDR1 SGHRS and CDR2 YFSETQ. V was clipped by 3 bases and J by 1 base; unmatched bases: 3. The CDR3 reads CASSYGTTQETQYF. For the CDR3, the DNA is TGCGCCAGCAGCTACGGGACTACCCAAGAGACCCAGTACTTC.

This clonotype came up many times. V usage is TRBV30 and J usage is TRBJ2-7; 7 nucleotides line up with TRBD1. Unmatched junction bases numbered 8, after V lost 0 bases and J lost 6 bases. CDR1 is GTSNPN and CDR2 is SVGIG in the germline V gene (reference sequence). CDR3 length: 14 residues. CDR3 DNA: TGTGCCTGGAGTGTAATAGGACAGGTTGGCGAGCAGTACTTC. This sequence encodes CAWSVIGQVGEQYF. Full variable domain (rest looked up from reference TRBV30 and TRBJ2-7): SQTIHQWPATLVQPVGSPLSLECTVEGTSNPNLYWYRQAAGRGLQLLFYSVGIGQISSEVPQNLSASRPQDRQFILSSKKLLLSDSGFYLCAWSVIGQVGEQYFGPGTRLTVT.

This clonotype was counted many times. The CDR3 reads CASSLVGGTNTEAFF. DNA of the CDR3: TGTGCCAGCAGCTTAGTAGGAGGTACCAACACTGAAGCTTTCTTT. The chain carries TRBV7-8 and TRBJ1-1; D not resolved. CDR3 size: 15 residues. CDR1 and CDR2 from the germline V gene are SGHVS and FQNEAQ. The V end was cut by 1 base, the J end by 2 bases, with 11 bases between.

As for this clonotype: One end of the junction does not line up with germline, which may come from a read error. This sequence joins TRBV3-1 and TRBJ2-1, with TRBD2 matching over 12 bases. This CDR3 is built from 17 residues. Germline assignment: CDR1 LGHDT and CDR2 YNNKEL (reference sequence). CDR3 sequence reads: CASCQEGLAGRYNEQFF. In DNA, the CDR3 is TGTGCCAGCTGCCAGGAGGGACTAGCGGGCCGCTACAATGAGCAGTTCTTC.

This clonotype was picked up many times. The V call is TRBV20-1, the J call TRBJ1-1; no firm D call. Per germline, CDR1 DFQATT and CDR2 SNEGSKA (reference sequence). This CDR3 contains 14 residues. Trimming removed 6 bases at V and 6 bases at J, with 20 bases between. Here the CDR3 reads CSARRVLKAAEAFF. The CDR3 DNA reads as TGCAGTGCGAGGAGGGTTCTGAAAGCCGCTGAAGCTTTCTTT.